The 14 T cell receptor beta chains below were found in one sample sequenced in a study of shared clonotypes between healthy human individuals. Data came from immunoSEQ multiplex PCR; TCRdb stores just in-frame clones and leaves some out. The repertoire consists of about 2.4 million clones, with roughly 93% occurring once and the leading ten covering 0.36%. The sequencing input was naive CD4+ T cells from PBMCs. Subset in this sample: CD45RA+ positively selected. Every receptor here comes from a man between 18 and 29 years old in good health. Some clones in this sample may be carry-over from other donors' samples.

This clone was recorded once. The V call is TRBV28, the J call TRBJ1-3; maybe TRBD1 (6 bases). Deletions cut 5 bases from V and 4 bases from J, with 15 bases between. Germline V gene lookup returns CDR1 MDHEN and CDR2 SYDVKM. The CDR3 is made up of 15 amino acids. This CDR3 reads CASSRGGASGNTIYF. In DNA, the CDR3 is TGTGCCAGCAGTCGTGGGGGGGCTAGCGGAAACACCATATATTTT.

V usage is TRBV11-2 and J usage is TRBJ1-4; D perhaps matches TRBD1 (5 bases). CDR1 is SGHAT, CDR2 FQNNGV, per germline. Trimming took 5 bases from V and 8 from J, leaving 15 bases between them. The CDR3 runs to 14 residues. The CDR3 here is CASSRGTDREKLFF. DNA of the CDR3: TGTGCCAGCAGCCGCGGGACGGACCGAGAAAAACTGTTTTTT.

The V gene is TRBV19, the J gene TRBJ1-1; D gene unclear. The CDR3 length is 16 residues. Trimming removed 7 bases at V and 4 bases at J, with 22 bases between. In germline, CDR1 is LNHDA, CDR2 SQIVND (reference sequence). The CDR3 sequence is CASTSTDGPSRTEAFF. CDR3 DNA sequence: TGTGCCAGTACTTCCACGGACGGACCCTCGCGCACTGAAGCTTTCTTT.

This clone has just a few counts. This chain uses TRBV5-6 with TRBJ1-4; no firm D call. Germline V gene sequence: CDR1 SGHDT, CDR2 YYEEEE. This CDR3 spans 15 amino acids. V was shortened by 4 bases and J by 13 bases, with 23 bases between the two germline ends. Here the CDR3 DNA reads TGTGCCAGCAGCCTCAGCGGCGCTGTAACCGAAGGACTGTTTTTT. Translating gives CASSLSGAVTEGLFF.

The rearrangement joins TRBV10-1 to TRBJ2-5; D is possibly TRBD1 (5 bases). V was trimmed by 6 bases and J by 5 bases, leaving 13 bases between them. CDR1 is WNHNN, CDR2 SYGVQD, per germline (reference sequence). The CDR3 is made up of 13 amino acids. The CDR3 loop reads CASSQGDFETQYF. For the CDR3, the DNA is TGCGCCAGCAGCCAAGGGGATTTTGAGACCCAGTACTTC.

CDR3 DNA sequence: TGTGCCAGCAGCTATTACGACAGGGTAGAAAACACCATATATTTT. Translation gives CASSYYDRVENTIYF. The V and J genes are TRBV13 and TRBJ1-3; the match to TRBD1 covers 7 bases. The V gene end was trimmed by 4 bases and the J gene end by 6 bases; junction bases not matched to a gene: 9. Germline CDR1 reads PRHDT; CDR2 reads FYEKMQ (reference sequence). This CDR3 has 15 amino acids.

The chain is built from TRBV9 and TRBJ2-3; no firm D call. V shed 2 bases and J shed 4 bases, with 11 bases lying between them. CDR1 and CDR2 (germline): SGDLS, YYNGEE. The CDR3 spans 14 residues. The CDR3 here is CASSVLGAPDTQYF. The CDR3 bases are TGTGCCAGCAGCGTTCTAGGCGCGCCAGATACGCAGTATTTT. Filled out from reference TRBV9 and TRBJ2-3, the complete variable domain reads DSGVTQTPKHLITATGQRVTLRCSPRSGDLSVYWYQQSLDQGLQFLIQYYNGEERAKGNILERFSAQQFPDLHSELNLSSLELGDSALYFCASSVLGAPDTQYFGPGTRLTVL.

Concerning this clone itself: Its ends do not fully match the called genes, so a read error is possible. The V and J genes are TRBV28 and TRBJ2-7, with TRBD2 matching over 12 bases. This CDR3 spans 13 amino acids. Germline V gene data show CDR1 as MDHEN and CDR2 as SYDVKM. Here the CDR3 reads CASSFLAGGAGGF. In DNA form, the CDR3 reads TGTGCCAGCAGTTTTCTAGCGGGAGGGGCCGGAGGGTTC.

CDR3: CAIMGGGQRPSRPDEQFF. CDR3 nucleotide sequence: TGTGCCATCATGGGAGGGGGGCAGCGGCCGTCCCGCCCTGATGAGCAGTTCTTC. The J gene is TRBJ2-1, the V gene TRBV10-3; D is perhaps TRBD2 (7 bases). The V and J ends lost 7 bases and 8 bases respectively, with 30 bases between them. CDR3 length equals 18 residues. Germline CDR1 ENHRY, CDR2 SYGVKD.

V and J are TRBV6-6 and TRBJ2-7, with TRBD1 matching over 9 bases. V shed 0 bases and J 6 bases; nucleotides not matched to a gene: 9. CDR1 and CDR2 from the germline V gene are MNHNY and SVGAGI (reference sequence). The CDR3 spans 16 residues. The CDR3 here is CASSYSPGTGIGEQYF. The DNA for the CDR3 is TGTGCCAGCAGTTACTCGCCCGGGACAGGGATCGGCGAGCAGTACTTC.

The rearrangement links TRBV5-1 to TRBJ2-1; 9 nucleotides agree with TRBD1. The trim removed 4 bases at V and 6 bases at J, leaving 11 bases unmatched. The CDR3 loop spans 16 amino acids. Germline V gives CDR1 SGHRS, CDR2 YFSETQ. In DNA form, the CDR3 reads TGCGCCAGCAGCCCGGAAGGGGGACAGGGTGGCAATGAGCAGTTCTTC. This translates into CASSPEGGQGGNEQFF. Full variable domain (remainder filled in from reference TRBV5-1 and TRBJ2-1): KAGVTQTPRYLIKTRGQQVTLSCSPISGHRSVSWYQQTPGQGLQFLFEYFSETQRNKGNFPGRFSGRQFSNSRSEMNVSTLELGDSALYLCASSPEGGQGGNEQFFGPGTRLTVL.

For this clone: The same CDR3 also results from other DNA sequences found in this sample. V usage is TRBV7-9 and J usage is TRBJ1-4; 7 nucleotides agree with TRBD1. This CDR3 region has 15 residues. J lost 7 bases, V lost 1 base, and 6 bases had no gene match. Germline V CDR1 and CDR2: SEHNR, FQNEAQ (reference sequence). This CDR3 reads CASSLGRGLSEKLFF. The CDR3 bases are TGTGCCAGCAGCTTAGGTAGGGGGCTGAGTGAAAAACTGTTTTTT.

The gene calls are TRBV4-1 and TRBJ2-1; the match to TRBD2 covers 8 bases. The CDR3 has 15 residues. Germline CDR1 and CDR2: MGHRA and YSYEKL. The junction had 9 bases not matched to a gene; V was cut back by 8 bases and J by 3 bases. The CDR3 nucleotides are TGCGCCAGCGCGCCTTTAGCGGGGCTCTACAATGAGCAGTTCTTC. It encodes CASAPLAGLYNEQFF.

This chain joins TRBV20-1 and TRBJ1-1; D gene unclear. Between the trimmed V and J ends, which lost 3 bases and 6 bases, there was a span of 8 bases. Germline V CDR1 and CDR2: DFQATT, SNEGSKA (reference sequence). The CDR3 consists of 11 residues. CDR3 region: CSARKGAEAFF. The CDR3 coding sequence is TGCAGTGCTAGGAAAGGAGCTGAAGCTTTCTTT.